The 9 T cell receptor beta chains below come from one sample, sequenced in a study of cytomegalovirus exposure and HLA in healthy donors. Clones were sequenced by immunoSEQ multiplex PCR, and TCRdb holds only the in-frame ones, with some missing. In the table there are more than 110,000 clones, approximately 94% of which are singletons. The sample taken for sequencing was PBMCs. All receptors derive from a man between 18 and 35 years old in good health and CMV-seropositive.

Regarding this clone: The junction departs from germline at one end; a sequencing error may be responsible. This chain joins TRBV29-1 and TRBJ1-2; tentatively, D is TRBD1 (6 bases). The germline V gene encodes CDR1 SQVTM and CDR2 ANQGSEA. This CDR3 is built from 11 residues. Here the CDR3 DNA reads TGCAGCGTTGAACCTTCAAGACAGGCCCCTTTC. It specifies CSVEPSRQAPF.

The DNA of the CDR3 is TGTGCCAGCAGTTCAGGGTTCGGGCTAAGCAGAGAGACCCAGTACTTC. It is translated as CASSSGFGLSRETQYF. The genes are TRBV28 and TRBJ2-5, with a possible D match to TRBD1 (5 bases). With 4 bases removed from V and 4 bases from J, the gap between germline ends came to 19 bases. Germline V gene lookup returns CDR1 MDHEN and CDR2 SYDVKM. This CDR3 is built from 16 residues. Together with reference TRBV28 and TRBJ2-5, the CDR3 gives the full variable domain: DVKVTQSSRYLVKRTGEKVFLECVQDMDHENMFWYRQDPGLGLRLIYFSYDVKMKEKGDIPEGYSVSREKKERFSLILESASTNQTSMYLCASSSGFGLSRETQYFGPGTRLLVL.

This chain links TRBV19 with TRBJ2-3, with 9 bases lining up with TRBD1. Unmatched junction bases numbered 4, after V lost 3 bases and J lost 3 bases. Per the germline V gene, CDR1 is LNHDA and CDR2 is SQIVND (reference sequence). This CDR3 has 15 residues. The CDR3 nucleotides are TGTGCCAGTAGTATGGGACAGGGAAGGACAGATACGCAGTATTTT. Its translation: CASSMGQGRTDTQYF.

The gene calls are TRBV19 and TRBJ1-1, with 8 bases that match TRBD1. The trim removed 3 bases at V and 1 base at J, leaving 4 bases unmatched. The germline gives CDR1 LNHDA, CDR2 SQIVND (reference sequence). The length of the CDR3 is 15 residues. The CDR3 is CASSIYTGGNTEAFF. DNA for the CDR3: TGTGCCAGTAGTATCTATACAGGGGGGAACACTGAAGCTTTCTTT. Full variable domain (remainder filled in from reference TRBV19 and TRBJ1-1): DGGITQSPKYLFRKEGQNVTLSCEQNLNHDAMYWYRQDPGQGLRLIYYSQIVNDFQKGDIAEGYSVSREKKESFPLTVTSAQKNPTAFYLCASSIYTGGNTEAFFGQGTRLTVV.

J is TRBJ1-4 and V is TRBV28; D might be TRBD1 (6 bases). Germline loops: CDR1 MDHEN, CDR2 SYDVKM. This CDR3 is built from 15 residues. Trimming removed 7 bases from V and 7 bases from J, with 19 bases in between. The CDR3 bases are TGTGCCAGCACCTTCGGGGGGGCCAAGGCTGAAAAACTGTTTTTT. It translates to CASTFGGAKAEKLFF. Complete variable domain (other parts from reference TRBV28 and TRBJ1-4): DVKVTQSSRYLVKRTGEKVFLECVQDMDHENMFWYRQDPGLGLRLIYFSYDVKMKEKGDIPEGYSVSREKKERFSLILESASTNQTSMYLCASTFGGAKAEKLFFGSGTQLSVL.

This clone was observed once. In DNA, the CDR3 is TGTGCCAGCAGTCGGCTGACAGGGGGCAACTCAGATACGCAGTATTTT. This translates into CASSRLTGGNSDTQYF. J is TRBJ2-3 and V is TRBV28; 10 nucleotides align to TRBD1. This CDR3 comprises 16 residues. Unmatched junction bases numbered 9, after V lost 5 bases and J lost 4 bases. CDR1 MDHEN and CDR2 SYDVKM come from the germline V gene.

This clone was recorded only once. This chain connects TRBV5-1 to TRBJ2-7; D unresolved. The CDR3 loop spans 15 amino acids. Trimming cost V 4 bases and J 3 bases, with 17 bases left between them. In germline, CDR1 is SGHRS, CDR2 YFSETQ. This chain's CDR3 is CASSLNAKYLYEQYF. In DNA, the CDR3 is TGCGCCAGCAGCCTCAACGCGAAATATCTCTACGAGCAGTACTTC.

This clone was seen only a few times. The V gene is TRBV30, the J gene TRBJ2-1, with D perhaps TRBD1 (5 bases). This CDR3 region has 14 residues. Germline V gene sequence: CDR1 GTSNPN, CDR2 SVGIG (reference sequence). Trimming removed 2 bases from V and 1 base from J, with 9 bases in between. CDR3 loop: CAWSKGQSYNEQFF. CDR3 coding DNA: TGTGCCTGGAGTAAGGGGCAGTCCTACAATGAGCAGTTCTTC.

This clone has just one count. This chain's CDR3 is CASSPTTGGDNYGYTF. The CDR3 nucleotides read TGTGCCAGCAGTCCTACGACAGGGGGCGATAACTATGGCTACACCTTC. V is TRBV7-7 and J is TRBJ1-2; 10 bases are a match to TRBD1. From germline, CDR1 is SSHAT and CDR2 FNYEAQ (reference sequence). This CDR3 is 16 amino acids long. Losses at the gene ends were 6 bases for V and 1 base for J; bases not matched to a gene: 8. Complete variable domain (other parts from reference TRBV7-7 and TRBJ1-2): GAGVSQSPRYKVTKRGQDVTLRCDPISSHATLYWYQQALGQGPEFLTYFNYEAQPDKSGLPSDRFSAERPEGSISTLTIQRTEQRDSAMYRCASSPTTGGDNYGYTFGSGTRLTVV.